These T cell receptor beta chains were read from a single sample in a study of blood T cell repertoires in COVID-19. Measured with immunoSEQ multiplex PCR; TCRdb has only the in-frame clones, and not every one. The repertoire holds some 160,000 clones, about 80% seen once, with about 3.7% in the top ten. Sequencing input: PBMCs or T cells enriched from blood (not recorded which). The receptor set was obtained from an older woman who had recovered from COVID-19. CDR3s include the opening cysteine and the closing phenylalanine or tryptophan.

v_call	cdr3_length	j_call	cdr3_aa
TRBV5-1	15	TRBJ2-5	CASSLGQLGGETQYF
TRBV5-4	14	TRBJ1-5	CASSLNGGRQPQHF
TRBV6-5	12	TRBJ1-1	CASIDNREKAFF
TRBV19	13	TRBJ2-3	CATEGLRADTQYF
TRBV24-1	14	TRBJ2-2	CATRAGGVGGELFF
TRBV7-3	15	TRBJ1-1	CASSSRRDRGTEAFF
TRBV5-6	15	TRBJ1-1	CASSLYRHLNTEAFF
TRBV2	14	TRBJ1-1	CASSEGGGDTEAFF
TRBV2	17	TRBJ1-3	CASSAGQGQNSGNTIYF
TRBV18	16	TRBJ2-3	CASSPLSSGGGDTQYF
TRBV25-1	10	TRBJ1-5	CASLLDPQHF
TRBV7-2	17	TRBJ2-6	CASRRQEVATGANVLTF
TRBV29-1	14	TRBJ1-1	CSANTGSMNTEAFF
TRBV5-1	13	TRBJ1-1	CASSLNGDTEAFF
TRBV14	15	TRBJ2-7	CASSQSGARAHEQYF
TRBV6-5	15	TRBJ1-1	CASSYSGQGFTEAFF
TRBV9	15	TRBJ2-1	CASSVAHGGGDEQFF
TRBV27	13	TRBJ1-2	CASSLSGGVGYTF
TRBV20-1	15	TRBJ1-5	CSASDEVEGNQPQHF
TRBV5-3	19	TRBJ1-2	CARSLNAKGQSIRGYGYTF
TRBV30	14	TRBJ2-6	CAWSVPGGANVLTF
TRBV30	13	TRBJ1-2	CAWSPYPDSGYTF
TRBV29-1	14	TRBJ2-7	CSVVRRGGFYEQYF
TRBV18	15	TRBJ1-4	CASSFLGSTNEKLFF
TRBV9	15	TRBJ1-5	CASSVESGGEWPQHF
TRBV5-1	15	TRBJ2-2	CASSYSGGNTGELFF
TRBV21-1	16	TRBJ2-7	CASSEIVGQTTYEQYF
TRBV10-3	13	TRBJ2-7	CAISVDRTYEQYF
TRBV10-3	15	TRBJ1-2	CAISGMPRAMGGYTF
TRBV14	13	TRBJ1-3	CASSPGQGNTIYF
TRBV29-1	12	TRBJ2-2	CSVQGPTGELFF